These 18 T cell receptor beta chains were sequenced from one sample in a study of blood T cell repertoires in COVID-19. Data came from immunoSEQ multiplex PCR; TCRdb stores just in-frame clones and leaves some out. Of 200,000 to 250,000 clones detected, 70% to 85% appear once; the ten largest clones hold approximately 1.4%. The sequenced material came from PBMCs or T cells enriched from blood (not recorded which). The receptors shown here come from a middle-aged woman with acute COVID-19.

The V gene is TRBV27, the J gene TRBJ2-7; D may be TRBD1 (6 bases). This CDR3 contains 13 residues. V was cut by 5 bases and J by 3 bases, with 11 bases left in between. From germline, CDR1 is MNHEY and CDR2 SMNVEV (reference sequence). CDR3 loop: CASSTGNYYEQYF. DNA for the CDR3: TGTGCCAGCAGTACAGGGAACTACTACGAGCAGTACTTC.

This sequence joins TRBV2 and TRBJ1-5; D is uncertain. Trimming pared 7 bases from V and 0 bases from J, leaving 10 bases between. The CDR3 totals 14 residues. From germline, CDR1 is SNHLY and CDR2 FYNNEI. CDR3 bases: TGTGCCAGCAACCCACTCAATAGCAATCAGCCCCAGCATTTT. Its protein product is CASNPLNSNQPQHF.

This clone was recorded a few times. This same CDR3 is encoded by further DNA sequences in the sample. The rearrangement uses TRBV9 and TRBJ2-7; 7 bases map to TRBD2. The CDR3 has 15 amino acids. V shed 0 bases, J shed 2 bases, and the junction held 5 bases outside the gene matches. The germline V gene encodes CDR1 SGDLS and CDR2 YYNGEE. The CDR3 spells CASSVETGGTYEQYF. In DNA, the CDR3 is TGTGCCAGCAGCGTAGAGACGGGGGGAACCTACGAGCAGTACTTC.

The chain employs TRBV28 and TRBJ2-7; TRBD1 agrees at 7 bases. With V trimmed by 0 bases and J by 2 bases, 4 bases remained unmatched. The CDR3 covers 15 residues. CDR1 and CDR2 from the germline V gene are MDHEN and SYDVKM. CDR3 protein: CASSLWRGLAYEQYF. The DNA for the CDR3 is TGTGCCAGCAGTTTATGGAGGGGGCTGGCCTACGAGCAGTACTTC.

The chain uses TRBV29-1 and TRBJ2-7; a weak D match, TRBD2 (6 bases). The germline V gene has CDR1 SQVTM and CDR2 ANQGSEA. Trimming left V 6 bases short and J 3 bases short, with 12 bases between. The CDR3 loop spans 12 amino acids. CDR3 protein: CSVLVGGYEQYF. The DNA for the CDR3 is TGCAGCGTCCTGGTGGGGGGCTACGAGCAGTACTTC.

This rearrangement joins TRBV24-1 to TRBJ1-2; 7 nucleotides line up with TRBD1. Per germline, CDR1 KGHDR and CDR2 SFDVKD. The J segment lost 3 bases and the V segment lost 7 bases, leaving 4 bases of the junction unmatched. This CDR3 has 13 residues. DNA for the CDR3: TGTGCCACCAGCCGACAGGGATACTATGGCTACACCTTC. The encoded protein is CATSRQGYYGYTF.

In its sample, this clone was seen a few times. The rearrangement links TRBV5-1 to TRBJ2-1; 8 bases are shared with TRBD1. This CDR3 has 14 amino acids. Germline loops: CDR1 SGHRS, CDR2 YFSETQ. The junction had 7 bases not matched to a gene; V was cut back by 9 bases and J by 2 bases. The CDR3 bases are TGCGCCACCAGGACAGGGATCACCTACAATGAGCAGTTCTTC. Protein product: CATRTGITYNEQFF.

The V gene is TRBV2, the J gene TRBJ1-2; no definite D call. Germline-derived CDR1 and CDR2 are SNHLY and FYNNEI. The CDR3 spans 13 residues. V lost 1 base and J lost 4, with 7 bases in between. Written as DNA, the CDR3 is TGTGCCAGCAGTGAAGGGGAGCGCTATGGCTACACCTTC. Residues: CASSEGERYGYTF.

The genes are TRBV19 and TRBJ1-3; D is uncertain. This CDR3 spans 14 amino acids. Germline lookup yields CDR1 LNHDA and CDR2 SQIVND (reference sequence). Trimming removed 6 bases from V and 3 bases from J, with 12 bases in between. CDR3 sequence: CASSSYSIGNTIYF. The CDR3 nucleotides read TGTGCCAGTAGCTCCTACAGTATTGGAAACACCATATATTTT.

This chain links TRBV9 with TRBJ2-2; D possibly corresponds to TRBD2 (5 bases). V lost 4 bases, J lost 7 bases, and 23 bases lay in between. Germline V lookup: CDR1 SGDLS, CDR2 YYNGEE. The CDR3 is made up of 17 amino acids. Written as DNA, the CDR3 is TGTGCCAGCAGCAAGTTCAGTGGCCCAGCAGAGGGCGGGGAGCTGTTTTTT. This codes for CASSKFSGPAEGGELFF.

The CDR3 region has the DNA TGTGCCAGCAGTGCTCAGGGACAGTTCACCGGGGAGCTGTTTTTT. Its translation: CASSAQGQFTGELFF. V usage is TRBV9 and J usage is TRBJ2-2; 7 bases line up with TRBD1. V lost 5 bases, J lost 4 bases, and 8 bases stayed unmatched. CDR3 size: 15 residues. CDR1 is SGDLS, CDR2 YYNGEE, per germline. The complete variable domain, with remaining parts taken from reference TRBV9 and TRBJ2-2, reads DSGVTQTPKHLITATGQRVTLRCSPRSGDLSVYWYQQSLDQGLQFLIQYYNGEERAKGNILERFSAQQFPDLHSELNLSSLELGDSALYFCASSAQGQFTGELFFGEGSRLTVL.

The genes are TRBV4-2 and TRBJ2-3; tentatively, D is TRBD2 (5 bases). The germline V gene has CDR1 LGHNA and CDR2 YNFKEQ. The CDR3 consists of 15 residues. V lost 2 bases and J 4 bases, leaving 13 bases between the germline ends. CDR3 region: CASSQQVSGADTQYF. The CDR3 coding sequence is TGTGCCAGCAGCCAACAGGTCTCCGGGGCAGATACGCAGTATTTT.

The chain uses TRBV9 and TRBJ2-1, with D hard to call. The CDR3 length is 14 residues. The V end lost 2 bases, the J end lost 0 bases, and 6 bases lay between the germline ends. Germline-derived CDR1 and CDR2 are SGDLS and YYNGEE. CDR3 nucleotides: TGTGCCAGCAGCGTGGCAAGCTCCTACAATGAGCAGTTCTTC. This codes for CASSVASSYNEQFF.

V is TRBV29-1 and J is TRBJ2-7, with TRBD1 matching 9 bases. The length of the CDR3 is 13 residues. Germline V gene data show CDR1 as SQVTM and CDR2 as ANQGSEA. V gave up 6 bases and J gave up 5 bases; unmatched junction bases: 8. CDR3 sequence: CSVQDRGGHEQYF. The CDR3 DNA reads as TGCAGCGTACAGGACAGGGGAGGGCACGAGCAGTACTTC.

This clone has a handful of counts. This chain links TRBV7-8 with TRBJ1-2, with D perhaps TRBD1 (5 bases). V was cut by 0 bases and J by 4 bases, with 12 bases left in between. The CDR3 covers 15 residues. The V gene's germline CDR1 is SGHVS and CDR2 FQNEAQ. For the CDR3, the DNA is TGTGCCAGCAGCTTAGCGACGGGGAGGGGCTATGGCTACACCTTC. Translation: CASSLATGRGYGYTF.

This clone appeared a single time. This chain links TRBV5-6 with TRBJ2-7; D is ambiguous. With 3 bases removed from V and 2 bases from J, the gap between germline ends came to 12 bases. CDR1 SGHDT and CDR2 YYEEEE come from the germline V gene. The length of the CDR3 is 14 residues. The CDR3 protein is CASSSIDNTYEQYF. Here the CDR3 DNA reads TGTGCCAGCAGCTCGATAGACAACACCTACGAGCAGTACTTC.

The chain couples TRBV3-1 (or the pseudogene TRBV3-2) to TRBJ1-6; the match to TRBD1 covers 8 bases. There are 13 residues in the CDR3. In germline, CDR1 is LGHDT, CDR2 YNNKEL (reference sequence). With 4 bases clipped from V and 10 bases from J, the junction kept 3 bases outside the gene matches. CDR3 in amino acids: CASSRDRGSPLHF. The CDR3, as DNA: TGTGCCAGCAGCCGAGACAGGGGATCACCCCTCCACTTT.

V gene TRBV6-1 combines with J gene TRBJ1-5; the D is unclear. Germline V gene lookup returns CDR1 MNHNS and CDR2 SASEGT. V lost 4 bases and J lost 2, with 15 bases in between. CDR3 length: 16 amino acids. In DNA form, the CDR3 reads TGTGCCAGCAGTGCCTCTATGGTCCGGGGCAATCAGCCCCAGCATTTT. It is translated as CASSASMVRGNQPQHF.